Listed below are T cell receptor beta chains from one sample, sequenced in a study of shared clonotypes between healthy human individuals. The method was immunoSEQ multiplex PCR; TCRdb's version includes in-frame clones alone and lacks a portion of them. The sample has more than 900,000 clones, 70% to 80% seen once. Material for sequencing was memory CD4+ T cells from PBMCs. All receptors come from a man between 18 and 35 years old in good health. Some clones in this sample may be carry-over from other donors' samples. CDR3s include the opening cysteine and the closing phenylalanine or tryptophan. D genes are given only for firm matches. Rows may omit the clone size; those that give it use once, few, many or a size class.

size: -; D: TRBD2; J: TRBJ2-7; V: TRBV18; CDR3: CASSPLAGYEQYF; DNA: TGTGCCAGCTCACCGTTAGCGGGCTACGAGCAGTACTTC
size: -; D: -; J: TRBJ2-3; V: TRBV6-6; CDR3: CASRDRTPQDTQYF; DNA: TGTGCCAGCAGAGACAGGACCCCACAAGATACGCAGTATTTT
size: -; D: TRBD1; J: TRBJ1-5; V: TRBV6-6; CDR3: CASSGQGLNQPQHF; DNA: TGTGCCAGCAGTGGACAGGGCCTCAATCAGCCCCAGCATTTT
size: few; D: -; J: TRBJ1-1; V: TRBV18; CDR3: CASSHARTEAFF; DNA: TGTGCCAGCTCACATGCGAGGACTGAAGCTTTCTTT
size: -; D: -; J: TRBJ2-7; V: TRBV27; CDR3: CASSPDPYEQYF; DNA: TGTGCCAGCAGTCCAGACCCCTACGAGCAGTACTTC
size: -; D: TRBD2; J: TRBJ2-5; V: TRBV11-1; CDR3: CASSPRLAGWQETQYF; DNA: TGTGCCAGCAGCCCTCGACTAGCGGGCTGGCAAGAGACCCAGTACTTC
size: -; D: -; J: TRBJ2-2; V: TRBV6-4; CDR3: CASSAQPIPNTGELFF; DNA: TGTGCCAGCAGTGCCCAGCCGATTCCGAACACCGGGGAGCTGTTTTTT
size: -; D: TRBD2; J: TRBJ2-1; V: TRBV5-1; CDR3: CASSLLAEYNEQFF; DNA: TGCGCCAGCAGCTTGCTAGCGGAATACAATGAGCAGTTCTTC
size: -; D: -; J: TRBJ2-5; V: TRBV7-2; CDR3: CASSLDREETQYF; DNA: TGTGCCAGCAGCTTAGACAGGGAAGAGACCCAGTACTTC
size: -; D: -; J: TRBJ2-1; V: TRBV25-1; CDR3: CASSERLSSSGEQFF; DNA: TGTGCCAGCAGTGAACGCTTATCTAGCTCCGGTGAGCAGTTCTTC
size: -; D: -; J: TRBJ2-2; V: TRBV7-3; CDR3: CASSLTGTGLSSGELFF; DNA: TGTGCCAGCAGCTTGACCGGCACAGGCCTTTCTTCCGGGGAGCTGTTTTTT
size: -; D: -; J: TRBJ2-3; V: TRBV5-1; CDR3: CASSSQGTDTQYF; DNA: TGCGCCAGCAGCTCCCAGGGGACAGATACGCAGTATTTT
size: -; D: -; J: TRBJ1-2; V: TRBV18; CDR3: CASSPTGQPYGYTF; DNA: TGTGCCAGCTCACCTACAGGACAGCCCTATGGCTACACCTTC
size: -; D: -; J: TRBJ2-5; V: TRBV28; CDR3: CASSRPSGETQYF; DNA: TGTGCCAGCAGTCGGCCCTCGGGAGAGACCCAGTACTTC
size: -; D: TRBD1; J: TRBJ2-2; V: TRBV5-1; CDR3: CASSSGTVVTGELFF; DNA: TGCGCCAGCAGCTCAGGGACAGTAGTCACCGGGGAGCTGTTTTTT
size: -; D: TRBD1; J: TRBJ2-7; V: TRBV4-2; CDR3: CASSLRGGTGGIGEQYF; DNA: TGTGCCAGCAGCCTACGTGGGGGGACAGGGGGCATCGGCGAGCAGTACTTC
size: -; D: -; J: TRBJ1-2; V: TRBV27; CDR3: CASSSYDGYGYTF; DNA: TGTGCCAGCAGTTCCTATGACGGATATGGCTACACCTTC
size: -; D: -; J: TRBJ1-4; V: TRBV19; CDR3: CASSNRVLNEKLFF; DNA: TGTGCCAGTAGCAATCGGGTTCTTAATGAAAAACTGTTTTTT
size: -; D: TRBD2; J: TRBJ2-5; V: TRBV28; CDR3: CASYEGLAETQYF; DNA: TGTGCCAGCTATGAGGGACTAGCAGAGACCCAGTACTTC
size: -; D: -; J: TRBJ2-7; V: TRBV7-3; CDR3: CASSPDGVSSYEQYF; DNA: TGTGCCAGCAGCCCGGACGGGGTAAGCTCCTACGAGCAGTACTTC
size: -; D: TRBD2; J: TRBJ2-1; V: TRBV30; CDR3: CAWSTGTSGSGEQFF; DNA: TGTGCCTGGAGTACCGGGACTAGCGGGAGTGGTGAGCAGTTCTTC
size: -; D: -; J: TRBJ1-1; V: TRBV5-4; CDR3: CASRRDSNTEAFF; DNA: TGTGCCAGCAGAAGAGACAGTAACACTGAAGCTTTCTTT
size: -; D: -; J: TRBJ2-7; V: TRBV19; CDR3: CASSALGGAEHYEQYF; DNA: TGTGCCAGTAGTGCCCTTGGTGGGGCGGAACACTACGAGCAGTACTTC
size: few; D: -; J: TRBJ2-3; V: TRBV28; CDR3: CASTGTLTDTQYF; DNA: TGTGCCAGCACCGGAACCCTCACAGATACGCAGTATTTT
size: -; D: TRBD2; J: TRBJ2-2; V: TRBV18; CDR3: CASSPGLARTGELFF; DNA: TGTGCCAGCTCACCGGGACTAGCACGTACCGGGGAGCTGTTTTTT
size: -; D: TRBD1; J: TRBJ1-2; V: TRBV27; CDR3: CASSFIQGNGYTF; DNA: TGTGCCAGCAGTTTCATACAGGGGAATGGCTACACCTTC
size: -; D: -; J: TRBJ2-5; V: TRBV7-2; CDR3: CASSPYNRVETQYF; DNA: TGTGCCAGCAGCCCCTACAATAGGGTCGAGACCCAGTACTTC
size: -; D: TRBD1; J: TRBJ2-6; V: TRBV4-2; CDR3: CASSSDSGGSAGANVLTF; DNA: TGTGCCAGCAGCTCAGACTCAGGGGGCTCGGCTGGGGCCAACGTCCTGACTTTC
size: -; D: -; J: TRBJ2-1; V: TRBV2; CDR3: CASSVALGRRNEQFF; DNA: TGTGCCAGCAGTGTAGCTCTTGGGCGGCGCAATGAGCAGTTCTTC
size: once; D: TRBD2; J: TRBJ2-3; V: TRBV10-1; CDR3: CASSGTSGTTSTDTQYF; DNA: TGCGCCAGCAGTGGTACTAGCGGGACCACTAGCACAGATACGCAGTATTTT
size: -; D: TRBD2; J: TRBJ2-2; V: TRBV2; CDR3: CASSAGGGELFF; DNA: TGTGCCAGCAGTGCGGGGGGCGGGGAGCTGTTTTTT